This T cell receptor (beta chain) was captured by sequencing in a study of a mutant IDH1 vaccine in newly diagnosed glioma. Study-level information: The sex distribution of treated patients was roughly 62% male and 37.5% female, with a mean age of roughly 40 years. Earlier therapy was either radiotherapy, temozolomide, or both, and most got both.

This clone was recorded many times. The target antigen is unknown. Relative to the germline gene, one junction end is altered; a read error may explain this. Some clones are missing from TCRdb's copy, which holds only in-frame ones; the method was immunoSEQ multiplex PCR. The sample yields tens of thousands of clones, roughly 80% seen once. Germline loops: CDR1 MNHNS, CDR2 SASEGT. The CDR3 extends over 14 amino acids. Time point indicated: baseline, week 1 (first vaccination visit). Stated treatment: pre-vaccination baseline after standard-of-care therapy. Whole-study results and caveats: No link was apparently found between pseudoprogression and changes in top peripheral T cell clonotypes. Approximately 95% of patients showed vaccine-induced immune responses across multiple MHC alleles.

The specimen comprised PBMCs, sampled from a glioma patient treated with radiotherapy, temozolomide or both. The receptor was isolated from a woman aged 50 to 65 with glioma. This sequence joins TRBV6-1 and TRBJ2-2, with unresolved D. The DNA of the CDR3 is TGTGCCAGCAGAGAAGGCGGAGACACCGGGGAGCTGTTTTTT. This encodes CASREGGDTGELFF.